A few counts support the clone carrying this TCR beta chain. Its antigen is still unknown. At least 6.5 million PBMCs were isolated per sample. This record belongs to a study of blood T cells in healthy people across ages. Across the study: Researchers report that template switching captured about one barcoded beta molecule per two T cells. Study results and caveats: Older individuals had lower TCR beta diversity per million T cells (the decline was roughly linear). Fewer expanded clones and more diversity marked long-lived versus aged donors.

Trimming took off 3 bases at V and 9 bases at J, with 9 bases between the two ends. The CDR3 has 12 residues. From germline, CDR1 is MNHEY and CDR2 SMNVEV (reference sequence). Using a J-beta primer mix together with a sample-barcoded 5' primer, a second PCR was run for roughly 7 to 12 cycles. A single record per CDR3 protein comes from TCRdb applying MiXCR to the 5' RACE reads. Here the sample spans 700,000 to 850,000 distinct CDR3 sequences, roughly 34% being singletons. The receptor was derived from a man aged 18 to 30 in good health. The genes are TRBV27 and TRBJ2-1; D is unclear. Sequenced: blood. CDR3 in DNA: TGTGCCAGCAGTTTCTCGGTCACTGAGCAGTTCTTC. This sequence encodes CASSFSVTEQFF.